The 29 T cell receptor beta chains reported below all come from one sample, sequenced in a study of blood T cells in healthy people across ages (dated by TCRdb to between 2014 and 2017). Library preparation employed 5' RACE. A second PCR of roughly 6 to 11 cycles was run with a J-beta primer mix and a sample-barcoded 5' primer. Through fastp at Q25 and MiXCR, TCRdb rebuilt clones from the public reads, retaining in-frame beta chains. Entries are consolidated by CDR3 protein sequence, retaining the most common genes and DNA. The sample table lists around 1,800,000 distinct CDR3 sequences, about two fifths of them with a count of one. Of the sample, more than 20% falls within the top ten clones. Sequenced input: blood. The receptors shown here come from a human donor in good health.

This clonotype appeared many times. The chain has TRBV4-2 and TRBJ2-7; TRBD1 aligns across 11 bases. This CDR3 comprises 16 residues. From germline, CDR1 is LGHNA and CDR2 YNFKEQ. V trimming: 4 bases; J trimming: 2 bases; junction bases outside the gene matches: 7. CDR3 protein: CASSRNPGQGAYEQYF. The CDR3 nucleotides read TGTGCCAGCAGCCGAAATCCGGGACAGGGGGCCTACGAGCAGTACTTC.

The rearrangement links TRBV4-1 to TRBJ1-5; unclear D gene. This CDR3 contains 15 residues. Germline CDR1 MGHRA, CDR2 YSYEKL. V lost 1 base, J lost 6 bases, and 13 bases lay in between. The CDR3 region is CASSQGWMEFQPQHF. The CDR3 DNA follows: TGCGCCAGCAGCCAAGGGTGGATGGAGTTTCAGCCCCAGCATTTT.

This clonotype was found a few times. The gene calls are TRBV4-2 and TRBJ1-4, with D maybe TRBD1 (6 bases). The CDR3 sequence is 16 residues long. Germline V gene sequence: CDR1 LGHNA, CDR2 YNFKEQ. V was trimmed by 3 bases and J by 7 bases, leaving 18 bases between them. The chain's CDR3 is CASSQAGGPRGEKLFF. The DNA of the CDR3 is TGTGCCAGCAGCCAGGCGGGGGGGCCTCGGGGTGAAAAACTGTTTTTT.

This sequence joins TRBV7-9 and TRBJ2-1; unclear D gene. Trimming stripped 5 bases from V and 3 bases from J, with 11 bases between. Germline V lookup: CDR1 SEHNR, CDR2 FQNEAQ (reference sequence). The CDR3 has 14 residues. CDR3 DNA: TGTGCCAGCAGCCCCGAGACCCGCTACAATGAGCAGTTCTTC. As protein: CASSPETRYNEQFF.

Note on this clonotype: This may be a read error, as it is one base from a much larger clone. V and J are TRBV29-1 and TRBJ1-2, with 9 bases matching TRBD1. Germline CDR1 SQVTM, CDR2 ANQGSEA. The CDR3 runs 13 residues. J gave up 12 bases and V 6 bases, and 14 bases lay outside the gene matches. The DNA of the CDR3 is TGCAGCGTGGAGGGCCGGACAGGGGAGGGTCACACCTTC. This translates into CSVEGRTGEGHTF.

The chain couples TRBV20-1 to TRBJ1-6; 7 bases map to TRBD1. V was pared by 0 bases and J by 8 bases, with 13 bases of the junction left unmatched. The germline V gene has CDR1 DFQATT and CDR2 SNEGSKA (reference sequence). The CDR3 is 17 amino acids. The CDR3 reads CSARDYWDRNGYSPLHF. In DNA, the CDR3 is TGCAGTGCTAGAGATTACTGGGACAGAAACGGCTATTCACCCCTCCACTTT.

The chain has TRBV27 and TRBJ2-6; D perhaps matches TRBD2 (5 bases). CDR3 length: 16 amino acids. The germline V gene has CDR1 MNHEY and CDR2 SMNVEV (reference sequence). The ends were cut back, 5 bases at V and 0 bases at J, with 11 bases in the middle. CDR3 coding DNA: TGTGCCAGCAGTCCAACAGCGGTCTCTGGGGCCAACGTCCTGACTTTC. Amino acids: CASSPTAVSGANVLTF.

The chain employs TRBV21-1 and TRBJ1-1; whether TRBD1, the table's D call, matches the DNA was not checked. TRBV21-1 is recorded as a pseudogene. The CDR3 spans 17 residues. The CDR3 DNA sequence: TGTGCCAGCGTACCCCGACGGAACAGGCACTTGGGCACTGAAGCTTTCTTT. Its protein is CASVPRRNRHLGTEAFF.

Of note for this clonotype: A junction end diverges from the germline sequence, so it may reflect a read error. The CDR3 coding sequence is TGTGCCAGCAGATACTTAGGGGGTTCCGGCACCTTC. Protein sequence: CASRYLGGSGTF. The chain employs TRBV6-2 or TRBV6-3 and TRBJ1-2; tentative D call: TRBD1 (6 bases). Germline-derived CDR1 and CDR2 are MNHEY and SVGEGT. The CDR3 loop spans 12 amino acids.

This clonotype was picked up a small number of times. J is TRBJ2-7 and V is TRBV7-8; tentatively, D is TRBD1 (7 bases). V gave up 7 bases and J gave up 4 bases, with 17 bases separating them. Germline values: CDR1 SGHVS, CDR2 FQNEAQ. The CDR3 extends over 14 amino acids. The CDR3 bases are TGTGCCAGCAACGCGGGGACAGAAGATTACGAGCAGTACTTC. Amino acids: CASNAGTEDYEQYF.

This clonotype was detected a few times. The V call is TRBV28, the J call TRBJ2-5; D may be TRBD1 (6 bases). The CDR3 is 13 residues long. The V end lost 6 bases, the J end lost 1 base, and 9 bases lay between the germline ends. Germline CDR1 reads MDHEN; CDR2 reads SYDVKM. CDR3 amino acids: CASRMTGQETQYF. The CDR3 nucleotides are TGTGCCAGCAGGATGACAGGCCAAGAGACCCAGTACTTC.

The rearrangement links TRBV5-1 to TRBJ1-2; D possibly corresponds to TRBD1 (5 bases). Germline V gene sequence: CDR1 SGHRS, CDR2 YFSETQ. The germline V and J ends were trimmed by 0 bases and 4 bases, with 16 bases remaining between them. The CDR3 runs to 16 residues. For the CDR3, the DNA is TGCGCCAGCAGCTTGGTGACTGGGGCATTGGGCTATGGCTACACCTTC. It specifies CASSLVTGALGYGYTF.

This clonotype was picked up many times. V usage is TRBV7-9 and J usage is TRBJ2-7; D remains ambiguous. V lost 2 bases and J 5 bases, leaving 16 bases between the germline ends. CDR1 is SEHNR and CDR2 is FQNEAQ in the germline V gene (reference sequence). CDR3 length: 15 amino acids. The CDR3 region has the DNA TGTGCCAGCAGCTTATGGGGTAACCTATTCGACGAGCAGTACTTC. The encoded protein is CASSLWGNLFDEQYF.

This chain uses TRBV12-3 or TRBV12-4 with TRBJ1-2; no clear D gene. This CDR3 has 12 amino acids. V lost 3 bases and J lost 8, with 10 bases in between. In DNA form, the CDR3 reads TGTGCCAGCAGTTTCGAGGCGGGGGGCTACACCTTC. It translates to CASSFEAGGYTF.

This clonotype has only a few counts. The CDR3 spells CASSQFPQGAYEQYF. The DNA of the CDR3 is TGTGCCAGCAGCCAATTTCCTCAGGGGGCCTACGAGCAGTACTTC. This chain links TRBV4-2 with TRBJ2-7; the match to TRBD1 covers 7 bases. J was trimmed by 2 bases and V by 2 bases; bases with no gene match: 6. The length of the CDR3 is 15 residues. CDR1 is LGHNA and CDR2 is YNFKEQ in the germline V gene.

This rearrangement joins TRBV29-1 to TRBJ2-4; the D gene is possibly TRBD1 (5 bases). The ends were cut back, 1 base at V and 13 bases at J, with 26 bases in the middle. This CDR3 comprises 16 residues. Germline loops: CDR1 SQVTM, CDR2 ANQGSEA. The DNA for the CDR3 is TGCAGCGTTGAAGGGGGCCCCTACCGTACACTCAATGAGCAGTACTTC. Translation gives CSVEGGPYRTLNEQYF.

In its sample, this clonotype was seen a few times. V gene TRBV7-9 combines with J gene TRBJ2-1; possibly TRBD2 for D (5 bases). The CDR3 consists of 16 residues. V was trimmed by 2 bases and J by 1 base, leaving 12 bases between them. Germline V CDR1 and CDR2: SEHNR, FQNEAQ (reference sequence). The CDR3 DNA is TGTGCCAGCAGCTTAAGCATCGGGGTTTCCTACAATGAGCAGTTCTTC. Translation: CASSLSIGVSYNEQFF.

This chain joins TRBV9 and TRBJ2-7; D possibly corresponds to TRBD1 (5 bases). The V end lost 0 bases, the J end lost 2 bases, and 12 bases lay between the germline ends. CDR3 length equals 15 residues. The germline gives CDR1 SGDLS, CDR2 YYNGEE. CDR3 region: CASSVETDPTYEQYF. CDR3 coding DNA: TGTGCCAGCAGCGTAGAGACAGACCCGACCTACGAGCAGTACTTC.

There are a few counts of this clonotype. The V gene is TRBV29-1, the J gene TRBJ2-1; 14 bases match TRBD2. After removal of 7 bases from V and 0 bases from J, the junction contained 8 bases not matched to a gene. Germline CDR1 and CDR2: SQVTM and ANQGSEA. The CDR3 loop spans 17 amino acids. This chain's CDR3 is CSGLGLAGDSSYNEQFF. The DNA for the CDR3 is TGCAGCGGATTGGGACTAGCGGGGGACAGCTCCTACAATGAGCAGTTCTTC.

The chain employs TRBV20-1 and TRBJ2-1, with 7 nucleotides matching TRBD2. With 7 bases clipped from V and 3 bases from J, the junction kept 6 bases outside the gene matches. CDR1 and CDR2 (germline): DFQATT, SNEGSKA (reference sequence). The CDR3 is 13 residues long. CDR3 sequence reads: CSVLTSRYNEQFF. In DNA form, the CDR3 reads TGCAGTGTTTTGACTAGCCGCTACAATGAGCAGTTCTTC.

The sample holds a few counts of this clonotype. The chain couples TRBV29-1 to TRBJ2-1, with 10 bases fitting TRBD2. The CDR3 spans 15 residues. The ends lost 0 bases at V and 7 bases at J; junction bases unmatched: 6. Per germline, CDR1 SQVTM and CDR2 ANQGSEA. This CDR3 is CSVEDISGGLNEQFF. The CDR3 DNA sequence: TGCAGCGTTGAAGACATTAGCGGGGGGTTGAATGAGCAGTTCTTC.

This clonotype has just a few counts. This chain uses TRBV27 with TRBJ2-2, with a weak D call TRBD1 (6 bases). Trimming shortened V by 0 bases and J by 4 bases, and 12 bases separated the two germline ends. CDR3 length: 16 residues. Germline V gene data show CDR1 as MNHEY and CDR2 as SMNVEV (reference sequence). The CDR3 sequence is CASSLSRGFTTGELFF. CDR3 nucleotide sequence: TGTGCCAGCAGTTTATCGAGGGGGTTTACCACCGGGGAGCTGTTTTTT.

The chain joins TRBV7-8 to TRBJ2-5; TRBD1 matches at 7 bases. With V trimmed by 2 bases and J by 5 bases, 14 bases remained unmatched. CDR3 length: 17 amino acids. Germline lookup yields CDR1 SGHVS and CDR2 FQNEAQ. The CDR3 here is CASSLNDPRGSSETQYF. CDR3 DNA sequence: TGTGCCAGCAGCTTAAATGACCCCAGGGGGTCATCGGAGACCCAGTACTTC. Complete variable domain (other parts from reference TRBV7-8 and TRBJ2-5): GAGVSQSPRYKVAKRGQDVALRCDPISGHVSLFWYQQALGQGPEFLTYFQNEAQLDKSGLPSDRFFAERPEGSVSTLKIQRTQQEDSAVYLCASSLNDPRGSSETQYFGPGTRLLVL.

The sample holds a few counts of this clonotype. V and J are TRBV28 and TRBJ2-3; 11 bases line up with TRBD2. The CDR3 has 15 residues. Germline loops: CDR1 MDHEN, CDR2 SYDVKM. Trimming at V came to 3 bases and at J to 4 bases, leaving 3 bases not matched to a gene. CDR3 sequence reads: CASSLGLAAADTQYF. The CDR3 DNA reads TGTGCCAGCAGTTTGGGACTAGCGGCGGCAGATACGCAGTATTTT.

This clonotype showed up just once. The chain joins TRBV18 to TRBJ2-3; D is undetermined. V lost 1 base, J lost 6 bases, and 14 bases lay in between. Germline V gene data show CDR1 as KGHSH and CDR2 as LQKENI. This CDR3 region has 15 residues. CDR3 DNA sequence: TGTGCCAGCTCACCACGGAACGGCGGAGTTGATACGCAGTATTTT. Protein product: CASSPRNGGVDTQYF.

J is TRBJ2-5 and V is TRBV6-5; unclear D gene. CDR3 length equals 14 residues. V shed 2 bases and J shed 2 bases, with 9 bases lying between them. The V gene's germline CDR1 is MNHEY and CDR2 SVGAGI. CDR3 region: CASSYMRTQETQYF. The CDR3 bases are TGTGCCAGCAGTTACATGCGTACACAAGAGACCCAGTACTTC.

The chain uses TRBV13 and TRBJ2-7, with 9 nucleotides matching TRBD1. CDR1 is PRHDT, CDR2 FYEKMQ, per germline (reference sequence). With V trimmed by 6 bases and J by 0 bases, 6 bases remained unmatched. CDR3 size: 15 residues. The CDR3 sequence: CASSLDRGISYEQYF. The CDR3, as DNA: TGTGCCAGCAGTCTCGACAGGGGGATCTCCTACGAGCAGTACTTC. The full variable domain, in which reference TRBV13 and TRBJ2-7 provide the parts outside the CDR3, is AAGVIQSPRHLIKEKRETATLKCYPIPRHDTVYWYQQGPGQDPQFLISFYEKMQSDKGSIPDRFSAQQFSDYHSELNMSSLELGDSALYFCASSLDRGISYEQYFGPGTRLTVT.

This clonotype has only a few counts. The chain joins TRBV6-2 or TRBV6-3 to TRBJ1-2; D is possibly TRBD1 (5 bases). This CDR3 is built from 12 residues. Germline V lookup: CDR1 MNHEY, CDR2 SVGEGT. V shed 11 bases and J shed 2 bases, with 12 bases lying between them. CDR3 sequence: CAGFGANYGYTF. The CDR3 region has the DNA TGTGCCGGCTTCGGGGCAAACTATGGCTACACCTTC.

This clonotype was seen more than once but under ten times. The J gene is TRBJ2-7, the V gene TRBV20-1; the D is unclear. The germline V gene encodes CDR1 DFQATT and CDR2 SNEGSKA (reference sequence). Trimming removed 3 bases at V and 4 bases at J, with 7 bases between. This CDR3 has 11 amino acids. CDR3 sequence reads: CSARTHYEQYF. CDR3 DNA sequence: TGCAGTGCTAGGACTCATTACGAGCAGTACTTC.